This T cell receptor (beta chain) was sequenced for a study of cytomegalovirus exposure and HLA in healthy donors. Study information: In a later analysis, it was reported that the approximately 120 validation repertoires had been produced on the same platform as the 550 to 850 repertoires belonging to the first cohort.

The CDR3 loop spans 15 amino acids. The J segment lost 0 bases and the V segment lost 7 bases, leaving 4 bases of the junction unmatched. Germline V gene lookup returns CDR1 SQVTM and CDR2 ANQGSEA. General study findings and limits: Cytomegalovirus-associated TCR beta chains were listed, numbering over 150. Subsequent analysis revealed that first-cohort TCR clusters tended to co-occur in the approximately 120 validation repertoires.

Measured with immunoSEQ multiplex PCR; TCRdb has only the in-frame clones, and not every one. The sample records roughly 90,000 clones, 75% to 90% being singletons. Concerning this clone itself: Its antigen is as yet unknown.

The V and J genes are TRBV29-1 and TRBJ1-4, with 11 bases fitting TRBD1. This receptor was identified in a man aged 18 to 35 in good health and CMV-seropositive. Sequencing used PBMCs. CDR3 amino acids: CSAGQGATTNEKLFF. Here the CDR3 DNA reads TGCAGCGCTGGACAGGGGGCGACAACTAATGAAAAACTGTTTTTT.